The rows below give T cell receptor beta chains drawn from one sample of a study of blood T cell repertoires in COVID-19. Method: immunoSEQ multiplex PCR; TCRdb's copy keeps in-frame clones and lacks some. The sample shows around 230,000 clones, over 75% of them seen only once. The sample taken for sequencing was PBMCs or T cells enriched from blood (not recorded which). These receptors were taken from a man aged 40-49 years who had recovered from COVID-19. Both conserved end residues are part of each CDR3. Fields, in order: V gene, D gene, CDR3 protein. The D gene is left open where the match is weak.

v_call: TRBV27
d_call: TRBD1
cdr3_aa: CASSRSGQGMWEQYF

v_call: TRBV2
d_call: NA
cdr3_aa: CASRDNSYEQYF

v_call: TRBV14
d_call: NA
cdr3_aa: CASSRSSGTEAFF

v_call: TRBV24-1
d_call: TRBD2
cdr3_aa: CATSDPTGGPSGDTQYF

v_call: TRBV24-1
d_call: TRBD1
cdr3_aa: CATSDGTVAFF

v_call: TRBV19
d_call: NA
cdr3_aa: CASSSGQAGEFRALHF

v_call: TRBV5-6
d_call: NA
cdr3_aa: CASSLWQRVYGYTF

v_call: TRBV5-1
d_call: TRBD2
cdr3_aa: CASSLMGSTSGNKNIQYF

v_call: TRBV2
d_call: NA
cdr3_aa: CASSDPSSGNTIYF

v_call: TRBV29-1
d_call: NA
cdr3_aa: CSVAFSRSYEQYF

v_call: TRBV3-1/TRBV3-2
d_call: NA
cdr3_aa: CASSQQAGKFEQYF

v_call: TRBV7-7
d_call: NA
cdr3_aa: CASSSRRGEKLFF

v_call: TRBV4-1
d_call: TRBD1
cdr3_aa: CASSRDGTGSEKLFF

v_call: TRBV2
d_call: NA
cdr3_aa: CASNPGYSNQPQHF

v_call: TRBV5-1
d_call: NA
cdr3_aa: CASSLGDLTGGYTF

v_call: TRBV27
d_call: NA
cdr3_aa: CASSPYRDSNQPQHF

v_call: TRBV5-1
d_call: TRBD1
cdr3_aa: CASSPGQGRTDTQYF

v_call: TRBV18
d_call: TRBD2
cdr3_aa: CASSPLAGAYNEQFF

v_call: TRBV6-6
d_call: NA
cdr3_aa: CASGKEGGSAFF

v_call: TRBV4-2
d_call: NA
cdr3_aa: CASSQGGGIEPQHF

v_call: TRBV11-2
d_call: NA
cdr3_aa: CASSRIRGKQFF

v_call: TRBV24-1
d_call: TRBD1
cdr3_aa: CATSVSQGAGSTEAFF

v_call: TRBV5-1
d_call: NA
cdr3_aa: CASSFGSGGSETQYF

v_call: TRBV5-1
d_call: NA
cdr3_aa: CASSLARGYGYTF

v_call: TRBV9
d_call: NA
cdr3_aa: CASSVDLQVGSGEQYF

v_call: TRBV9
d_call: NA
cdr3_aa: CASSAQPGRVSEAFF

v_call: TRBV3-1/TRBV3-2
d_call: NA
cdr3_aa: CASSRRAVAHTEAFF

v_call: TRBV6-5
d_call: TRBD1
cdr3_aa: CATRRQGPVTGELFF

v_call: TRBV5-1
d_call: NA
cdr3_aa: CASSLDMNTEAFF

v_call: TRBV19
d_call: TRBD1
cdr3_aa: CASSIAPGQGSYNSPLHF

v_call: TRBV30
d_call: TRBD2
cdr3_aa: CAWSLASGSNEQFF

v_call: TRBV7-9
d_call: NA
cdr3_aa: CASSLEDYAPGNEQFF

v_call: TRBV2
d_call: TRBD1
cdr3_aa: CASSNPGTGGYEQYF

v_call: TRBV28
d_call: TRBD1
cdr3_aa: CASSSERRQGNYGYTF

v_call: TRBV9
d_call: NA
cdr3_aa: CASSPGTSGNTIYF

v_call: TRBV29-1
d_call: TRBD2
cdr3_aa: CSVGGGLAENYEQYF

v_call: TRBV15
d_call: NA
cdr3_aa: CATSMAKNIQYF

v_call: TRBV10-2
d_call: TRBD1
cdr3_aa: CASSESGQMNTEAFF

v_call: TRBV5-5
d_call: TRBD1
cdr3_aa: CASSLVGQTYGYTF

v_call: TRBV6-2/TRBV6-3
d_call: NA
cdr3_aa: CASSHRGGRGNTIYF

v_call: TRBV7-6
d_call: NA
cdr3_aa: CASSLEAGIGTGELFF

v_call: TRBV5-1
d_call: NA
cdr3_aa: CASSLAPGNNEQFF

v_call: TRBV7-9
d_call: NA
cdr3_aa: CASSSDNEKLFF

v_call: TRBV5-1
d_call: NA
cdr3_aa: CASSSRGGNQPQHF

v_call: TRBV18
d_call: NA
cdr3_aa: CASSPDDSYEQYF

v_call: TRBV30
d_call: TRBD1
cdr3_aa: CAWRTGGSNSYEQYF

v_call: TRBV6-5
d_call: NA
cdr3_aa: CASSAYGNGETQYF

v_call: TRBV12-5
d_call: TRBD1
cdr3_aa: CASGWGDRGLKNIQYF

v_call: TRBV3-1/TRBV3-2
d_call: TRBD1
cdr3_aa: CASSRGTGEQYF

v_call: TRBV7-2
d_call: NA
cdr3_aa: CASSPWGLNTEAFF

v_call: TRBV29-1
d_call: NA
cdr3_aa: CSVEGHPEAFF

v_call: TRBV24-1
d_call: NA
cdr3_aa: CATRKKGGRSDEQFF

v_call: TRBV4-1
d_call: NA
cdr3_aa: CAIRRGFYNEQFF

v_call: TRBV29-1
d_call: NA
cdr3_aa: CSVRTGSEQFF

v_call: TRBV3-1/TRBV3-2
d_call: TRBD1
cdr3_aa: CASSRGGPTSAGELFF

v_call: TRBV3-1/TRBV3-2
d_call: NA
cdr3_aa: CASSQMGDQPQHF